One and the same sample provided the 9 T cell receptor beta chains below, sequenced in a study of shared clonotypes between healthy human individuals. Sequenced by immunoSEQ multiplex PCR; TCRdb stores in-frame clones only, minus some. The top ten clones hold approximately 0.13% of a sample with approximately 2.4 million clones, approximately 96% of them seen once. The sequencing sample was made of naive CD4+ T cells sorted from blood. The subset: CD45RA+ positively selected. Every receptor here comes from a young man in good health.

The chain recombines TRBV4-1 with TRBJ2-5; D is unresolved. The V and J ends lost 4 bases and 4 bases respectively, with 10 bases between them. Germline loops: CDR1 MGHRA, CDR2 YSYEKL. The CDR3 totals 13 residues. CDR3 loop: CASSLLVLETQYF. The CDR3 bases are TGCGCCAGCAGCCTTCTAGTCTTAGAGACCCAGTACTTC.

In DNA form, the CDR3 reads TGCGCCAGCAGCCCACAGGGGGCCCACACAGATACGCAGTATTTT. It encodes CASSPQGAHTDTQYF. The V gene is TRBV5-1, the J gene TRBJ2-3, with 9 bases identical to TRBD1. The CDR3 spans 15 residues. V trimming: 4 bases; J trimming: 2 bases; junction bases outside the gene matches: 5. Per germline, CDR1 SGHRS and CDR2 YFSETQ.

This rearrangement joins TRBV18 to TRBJ2-1, with 11 nucleotides matching TRBD2. J lost 12 bases, V lost 3 bases, and 13 bases had no gene match. The CDR3 consists of 16 residues. CDR1 is KGHSH and CDR2 is LQKENI in the germline V gene. The CDR3 loop reads CASSPLGTSGTMRQFF. CDR3 nucleotide sequence: TGTGCCAGCTCACCCCTCGGGACTAGCGGTACAATGAGGCAGTTCTTC.

The DNA for the CDR3 is TGTGCCAGCAGTTCGGCCCAAGCTTTCTTT. Amino acids: CASSSAQAFF. The chain carries TRBV6-1 and TRBJ1-1, with D unresolved. CDR3 length: 10 amino acids. CDR1 is MNHNS, CDR2 SASEGT, per germline. The V end was cut by 5 bases, the J end by 9 bases, with 7 bases between.

The gene calls are TRBV11-2 and TRBJ2-2; D is possibly TRBD1 or TRBD2 (5 bases each). From germline, CDR1 is SGHAT and CDR2 FQNNGV. Trimming cost V 1 base and J 6 bases, with 15 bases left between them. The CDR3 extends over 16 amino acids. For the CDR3, the DNA is TGTGCCAGCAGCTTAGTTTCGGGGCAGATCTCCGGGGAGCTGTTTTTT. It specifies CASSLVSGQISGELFF.

CDR3: CAWNPGRVTNEKLFF. CDR3 coding DNA: TGTGCCTGGAATCCAGGACGGGTAACTAATGAAAAACTGTTTTTT. The J gene is TRBJ1-4, the V gene TRBV30; D is undetermined. The CDR3 contains 15 residues. Trimming took 4 bases from V and 1 from J, leaving 13 bases between them. The germline CDR1 and CDR2 sequences are GTSNPN and SVGIG (reference sequence).

The rearrangement uses TRBV2 and TRBJ2-5, with 12 bases that match TRBD2. The V and J ends lost 4 bases and 4 bases, in that order; junction bases with no gene match: 7. The CDR3 extends over 16 amino acids. Germline CDR1 SNHLY, CDR2 FYNNEI. In nucleotides, the CDR3 is TGTGCCAGCAGTGCTTTTACTAGCGGGGGGAGAGAGACCCAGTACTTC. It yields the protein CASSAFTSGGRETQYF.

The CDR3: CASSDRGRIYEQYF. The CDR3 DNA follows: TGCGCCAGCAGTGACAGGGGGAGAATCTACGAGCAGTACTTC. The chain joins TRBV10-1 to TRBJ2-7; 7 bases are a match to TRBD1. The CDR3 length is 14 residues. The germline V gene encodes CDR1 WNHNN and CDR2 SYGVQD (reference sequence). Germline trimming cut 3 bases from V and 3 bases from J; bases unmatched to any gene: 5.

The rearrangement joins TRBV6-1 to TRBJ1-2; 10 bases are a match to TRBD1. The ends lost 0 bases at V and 4 bases at J; junction bases unmatched: 5. The CDR3 spans 16 residues. The germline CDR1 and CDR2 sequences are MNHNS and SASEGT. CDR3: CASSEARGDRGYGYTF. The CDR3 DNA sequence: TGTGCCAGCAGTGAAGCGCGTGGGGACAGGGGCTATGGCTACACCTTC.